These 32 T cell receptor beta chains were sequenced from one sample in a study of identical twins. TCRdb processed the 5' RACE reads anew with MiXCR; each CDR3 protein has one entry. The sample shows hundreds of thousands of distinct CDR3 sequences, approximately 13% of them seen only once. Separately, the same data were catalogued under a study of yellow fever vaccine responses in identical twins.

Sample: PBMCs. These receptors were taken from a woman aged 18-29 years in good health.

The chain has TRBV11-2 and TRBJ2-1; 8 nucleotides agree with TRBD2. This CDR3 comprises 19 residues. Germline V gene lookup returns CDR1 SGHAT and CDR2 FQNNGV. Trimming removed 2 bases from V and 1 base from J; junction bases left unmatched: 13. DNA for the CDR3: TGTGCCAGCAGCTTAAGAGGGTCGGGGGGGCTAGTTTCCTACAATGAGCAGTTCTTC. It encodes CASSLRGSGGLVSYNEQFF.

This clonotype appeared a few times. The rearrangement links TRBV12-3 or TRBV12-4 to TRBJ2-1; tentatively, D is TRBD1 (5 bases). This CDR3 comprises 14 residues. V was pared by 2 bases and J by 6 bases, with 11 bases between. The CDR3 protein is CASSLNRIFNEQFF. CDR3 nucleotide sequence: TGTGCCAGCAGTTTAAACAGGATTTTCAATGAGCAGTTCTTC.

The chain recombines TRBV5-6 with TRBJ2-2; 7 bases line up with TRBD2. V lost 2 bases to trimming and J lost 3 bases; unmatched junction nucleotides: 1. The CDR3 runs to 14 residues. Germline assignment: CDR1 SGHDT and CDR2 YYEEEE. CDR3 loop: CASSFGGYTGELFF. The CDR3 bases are TGTGCCAGCAGCTTCGGGGGGTACACCGGGGAGCTGTTTTTT.

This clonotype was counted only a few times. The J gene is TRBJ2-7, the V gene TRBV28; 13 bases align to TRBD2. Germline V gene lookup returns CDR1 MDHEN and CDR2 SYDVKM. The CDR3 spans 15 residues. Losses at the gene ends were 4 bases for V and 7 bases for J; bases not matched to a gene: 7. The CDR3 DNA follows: TGTGCCAGCAGTTCCGGACTAGCGGGGGCCCAGGAGCAGTACGTC. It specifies CASSSGLAGAQEQYV.

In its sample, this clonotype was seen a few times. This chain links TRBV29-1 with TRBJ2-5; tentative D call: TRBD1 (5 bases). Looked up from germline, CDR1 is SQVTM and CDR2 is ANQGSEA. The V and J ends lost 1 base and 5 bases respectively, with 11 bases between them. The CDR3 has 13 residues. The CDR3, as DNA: TGCAGCGTTGAAGCGACAGTGGCGGAGACCCAGTACTTC. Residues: CSVEATVAETQYF.

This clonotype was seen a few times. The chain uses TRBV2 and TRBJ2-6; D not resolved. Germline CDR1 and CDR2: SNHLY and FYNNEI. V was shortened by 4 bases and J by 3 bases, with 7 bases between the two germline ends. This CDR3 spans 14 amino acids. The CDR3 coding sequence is TGTGCCAGCAGTGGTCGGCTTGGGGCCAACGTCCTGACTTTC. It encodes CASSGRLGANVLTF.

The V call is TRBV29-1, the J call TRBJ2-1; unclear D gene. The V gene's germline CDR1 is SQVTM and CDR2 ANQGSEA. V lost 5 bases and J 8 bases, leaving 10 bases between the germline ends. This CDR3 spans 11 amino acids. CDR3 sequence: CSVPINYEQFF. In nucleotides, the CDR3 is TGCAGCGTTCCTATCAACTATGAGCAGTTCTTC.

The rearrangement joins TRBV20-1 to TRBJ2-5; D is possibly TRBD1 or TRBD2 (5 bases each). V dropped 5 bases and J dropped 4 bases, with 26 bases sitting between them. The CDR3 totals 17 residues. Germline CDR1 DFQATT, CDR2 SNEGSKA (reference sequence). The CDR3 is CSAPPVGVVGFGETQYF. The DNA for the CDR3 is TGCAGTGCTCCACCCGTGGGGGTAGTTGGTTTCGGAGAGACCCAGTACTTC.

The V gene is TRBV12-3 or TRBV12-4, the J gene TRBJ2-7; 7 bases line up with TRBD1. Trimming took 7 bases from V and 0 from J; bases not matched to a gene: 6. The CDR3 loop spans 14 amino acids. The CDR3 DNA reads TGTGCCAGCAAGCTGGACAGGCTCTCCTACGAGCAGTACTTC. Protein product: CASKLDRLSYEQYF.

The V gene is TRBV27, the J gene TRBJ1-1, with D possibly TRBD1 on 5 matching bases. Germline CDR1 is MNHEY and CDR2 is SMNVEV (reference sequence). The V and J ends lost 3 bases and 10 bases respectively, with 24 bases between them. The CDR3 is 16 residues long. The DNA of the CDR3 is TGTGCCAGCAGTTTCTTGGCGACCCGCGTGGGGCAGGGAGCTTTCTTT. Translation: CASSFLATRVGQGAFF.

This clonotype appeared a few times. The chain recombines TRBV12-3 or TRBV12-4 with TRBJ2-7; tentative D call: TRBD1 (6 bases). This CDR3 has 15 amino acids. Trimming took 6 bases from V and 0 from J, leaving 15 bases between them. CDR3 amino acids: CASRDTGPSSYEQYF. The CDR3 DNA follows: TGTGCCAGCAGAGATACAGGGCCGAGCTCCTACGAGCAGTACTTC.

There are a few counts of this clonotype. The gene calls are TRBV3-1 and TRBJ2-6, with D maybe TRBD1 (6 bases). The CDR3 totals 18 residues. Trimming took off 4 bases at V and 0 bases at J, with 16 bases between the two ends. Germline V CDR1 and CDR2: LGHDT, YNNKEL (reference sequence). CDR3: CASSRALQGYSGANVLTF. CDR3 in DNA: TGTGCCAGCAGCCGGGCCCTACAGGGCTACTCTGGGGCCAACGTCCTGACTTTC.

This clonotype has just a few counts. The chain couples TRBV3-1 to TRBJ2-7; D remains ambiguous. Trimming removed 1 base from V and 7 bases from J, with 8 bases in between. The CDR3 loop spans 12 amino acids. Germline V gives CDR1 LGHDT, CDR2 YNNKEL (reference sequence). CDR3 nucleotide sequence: TGTGCCAGCAGCCAAGTGCAAGGAGAGCAGTACTTC. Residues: CASSQVQGEQYF.

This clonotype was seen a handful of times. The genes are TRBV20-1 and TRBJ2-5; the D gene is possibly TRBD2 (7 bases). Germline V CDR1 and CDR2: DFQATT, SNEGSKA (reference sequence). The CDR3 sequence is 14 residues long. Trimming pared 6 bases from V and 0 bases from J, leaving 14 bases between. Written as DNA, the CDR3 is TGCAGTGCCCGAGGGGGGGAGTACCAAGAGACCCAGTACTTC. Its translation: CSARGGEYQETQYF.

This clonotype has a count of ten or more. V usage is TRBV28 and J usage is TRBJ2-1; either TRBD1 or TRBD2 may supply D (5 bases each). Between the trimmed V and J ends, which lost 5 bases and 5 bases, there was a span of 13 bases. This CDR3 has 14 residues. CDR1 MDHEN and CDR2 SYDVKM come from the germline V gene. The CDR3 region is CASSIQGGHNEQFF. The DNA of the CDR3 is TGTGCCAGCAGTATCCAGGGCGGGCACAATGAGCAGTTCTTC. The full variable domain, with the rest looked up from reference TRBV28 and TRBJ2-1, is DVKVTQSSRYLVKRTGEKVFLECVQDMDHENMFWYRQDPGLGLRLIYFSYDVKMKEKGDIPEGYSVSREKKERFSLILESASTNQTSMYLCASSIQGGHNEQFFGPGTRLTVL.

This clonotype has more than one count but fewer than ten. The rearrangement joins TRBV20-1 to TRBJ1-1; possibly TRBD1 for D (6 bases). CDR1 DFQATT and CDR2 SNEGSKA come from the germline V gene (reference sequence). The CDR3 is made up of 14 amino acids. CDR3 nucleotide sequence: TGCAGCGCAAAAATCGGGACAATGAACACTGAAGCTTTCTTT. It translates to CSAKIGTMNTEAFF.

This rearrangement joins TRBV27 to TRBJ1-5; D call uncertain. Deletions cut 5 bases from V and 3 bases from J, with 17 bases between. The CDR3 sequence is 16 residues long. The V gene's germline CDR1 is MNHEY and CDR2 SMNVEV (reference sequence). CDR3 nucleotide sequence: TGTGCCAGCAGTCTTGTGGGCAACAGTCCCAATCAGCCCCAGCATTTT. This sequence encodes CASSLVGNSPNQPQHF.

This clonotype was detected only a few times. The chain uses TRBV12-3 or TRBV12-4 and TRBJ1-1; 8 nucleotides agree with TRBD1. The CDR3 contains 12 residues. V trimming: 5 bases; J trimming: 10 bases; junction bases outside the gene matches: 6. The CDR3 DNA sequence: TGTGCCAGCAGTGGCAGGGGGCTGGTAGCTTTCTTT. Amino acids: CASSGRGLVAFF.

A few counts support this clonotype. The CDR3 loop is CASSKTGPWSNQPQHF. The CDR3 DNA is TGTGCCAGCAGCAAAACCGGGCCCTGGAGCAATCAGCCCCAGCATTTT. The chain employs TRBV27 and TRBJ1-5; D remains unclear. The V and J ends lost 6 bases and 1 base respectively, with 16 bases between them. The CDR3 has 16 amino acids. The germline V gene encodes CDR1 MNHEY and CDR2 SMNVEV (reference sequence).

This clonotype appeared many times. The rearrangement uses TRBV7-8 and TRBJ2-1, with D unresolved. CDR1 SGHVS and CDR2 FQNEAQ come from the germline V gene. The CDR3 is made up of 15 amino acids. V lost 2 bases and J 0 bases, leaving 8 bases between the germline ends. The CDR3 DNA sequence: TGTGCCAGCAGCTTAACGGTTAGCTCCTACAATGAGCAGTTCTTC. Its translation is CASSLTVSSYNEQFF.

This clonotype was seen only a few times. The CDR3 nucleotides are TGCAGTGCTACACCAGGGACTTACGAGCAGTACTTC. This translates into CSATPGTYEQYF. The chain recombines TRBV20-1 with TRBJ2-7; D may be TRBD2 (6 bases). Looked up from germline, CDR1 is DFQATT and CDR2 is SNEGSKA (reference sequence). The ends were cut back, 4 bases at V and 4 bases at J, with 11 bases in the middle. The CDR3 contains 12 residues.

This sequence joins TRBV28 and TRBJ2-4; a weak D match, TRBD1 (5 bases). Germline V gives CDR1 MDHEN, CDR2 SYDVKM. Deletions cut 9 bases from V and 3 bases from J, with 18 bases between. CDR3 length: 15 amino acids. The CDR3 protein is CASSPAGYDKNIQYF. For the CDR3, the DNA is TGTGCCAGTTCCCCTGCAGGGTATGACAAAAACATTCAGTACTTC.

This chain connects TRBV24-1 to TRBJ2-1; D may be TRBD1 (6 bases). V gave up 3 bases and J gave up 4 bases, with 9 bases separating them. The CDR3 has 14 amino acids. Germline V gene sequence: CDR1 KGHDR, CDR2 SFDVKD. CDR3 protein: CATSDMRGYNEQFF. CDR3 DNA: TGTGCCACCAGTGATATGAGGGGGTACAATGAGCAGTTCTTC.

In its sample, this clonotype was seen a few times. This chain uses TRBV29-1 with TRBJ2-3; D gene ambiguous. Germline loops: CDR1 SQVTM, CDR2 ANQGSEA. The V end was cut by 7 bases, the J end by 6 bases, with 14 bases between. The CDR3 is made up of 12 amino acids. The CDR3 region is CSARQSSDTQYF. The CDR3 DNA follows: TGCAGCGCTAGGCAATCTTCGGATACGCAGTATTTT.

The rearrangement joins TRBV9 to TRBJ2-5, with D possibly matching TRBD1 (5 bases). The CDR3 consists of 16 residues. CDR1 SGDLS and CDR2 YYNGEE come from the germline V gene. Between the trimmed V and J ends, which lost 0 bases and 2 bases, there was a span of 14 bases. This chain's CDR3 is CASSVEGQTAQETQYF. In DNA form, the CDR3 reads TGTGCCAGCAGCGTAGAGGGCCAGACAGCTCAAGAGACCCAGTACTTC. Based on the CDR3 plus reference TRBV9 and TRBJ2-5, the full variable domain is DSGVTQTPKHLITATGQRVTLRCSPRSGDLSVYWYQQSLDQGLQFLIQYYNGEERAKGNILERFSAQQFPDLHSELNLSSLELGDSALYFCASSVEGQTAQETQYFGPGTRLLVL.

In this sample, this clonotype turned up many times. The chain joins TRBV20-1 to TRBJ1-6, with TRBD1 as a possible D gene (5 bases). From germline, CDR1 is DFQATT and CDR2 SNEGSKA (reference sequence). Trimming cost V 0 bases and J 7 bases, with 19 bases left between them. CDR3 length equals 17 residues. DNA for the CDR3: TGCAGTGCTAGAGATGTTCTTGGTCAGGGCGACAATTCACCCCTCCACTTT. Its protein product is CSARDVLGQGDNSPLHF.

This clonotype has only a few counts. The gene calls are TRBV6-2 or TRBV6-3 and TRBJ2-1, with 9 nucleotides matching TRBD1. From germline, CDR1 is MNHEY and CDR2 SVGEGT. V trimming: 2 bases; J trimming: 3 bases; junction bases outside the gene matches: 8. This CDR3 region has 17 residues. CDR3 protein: CASSYLRGTGNYNEQFF. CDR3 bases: TGTGCCAGCAGTTACCTCCGAGGGACAGGGAACTACAATGAGCAGTTCTTC.

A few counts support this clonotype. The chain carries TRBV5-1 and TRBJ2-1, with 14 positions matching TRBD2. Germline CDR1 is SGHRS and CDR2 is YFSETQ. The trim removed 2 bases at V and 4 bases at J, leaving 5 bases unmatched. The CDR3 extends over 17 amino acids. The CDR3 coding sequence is TGCGCCAGCAGCTTCGTGACTAGCGGGGGGGCTTACAATGAGCAGTTCTTC. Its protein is CASSFVTSGGAYNEQFF.

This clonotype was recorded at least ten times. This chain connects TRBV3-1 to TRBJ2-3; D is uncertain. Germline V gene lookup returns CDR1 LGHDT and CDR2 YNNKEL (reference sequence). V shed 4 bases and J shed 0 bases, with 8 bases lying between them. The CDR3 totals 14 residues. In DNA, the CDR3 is TGTGCCAGCAGCCGTGAAGGTAGCACAGATACGCAGTATTTT. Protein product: CASSREGSTDTQYF.

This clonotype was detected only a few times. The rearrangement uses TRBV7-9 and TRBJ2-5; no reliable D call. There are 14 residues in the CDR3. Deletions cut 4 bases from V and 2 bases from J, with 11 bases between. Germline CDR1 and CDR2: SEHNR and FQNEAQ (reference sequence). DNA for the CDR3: TGTGCCAGCAGCTCGCTAATTCCTCAAGAGACCCAGTACTTC. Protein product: CASSSLIPQETQYF.

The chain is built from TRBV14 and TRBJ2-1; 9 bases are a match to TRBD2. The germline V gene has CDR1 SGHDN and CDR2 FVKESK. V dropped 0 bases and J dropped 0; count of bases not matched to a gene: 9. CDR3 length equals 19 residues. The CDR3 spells CASSQDRLSGGSSYNEQFF. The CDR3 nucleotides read TGTGCCAGCAGCCAAGATCGCTTGAGCGGGGGGAGCTCCTACAATGAGCAGTTCTTC.

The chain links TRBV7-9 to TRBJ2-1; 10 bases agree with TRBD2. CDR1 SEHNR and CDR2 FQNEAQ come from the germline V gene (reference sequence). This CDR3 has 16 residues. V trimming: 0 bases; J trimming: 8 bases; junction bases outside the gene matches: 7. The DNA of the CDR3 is TGTGCCAGCAGCTTAGCGTCGGCTAGCGGGGGCTATGAGCAGTTCTTC. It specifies CASSLASASGGYEQFF.